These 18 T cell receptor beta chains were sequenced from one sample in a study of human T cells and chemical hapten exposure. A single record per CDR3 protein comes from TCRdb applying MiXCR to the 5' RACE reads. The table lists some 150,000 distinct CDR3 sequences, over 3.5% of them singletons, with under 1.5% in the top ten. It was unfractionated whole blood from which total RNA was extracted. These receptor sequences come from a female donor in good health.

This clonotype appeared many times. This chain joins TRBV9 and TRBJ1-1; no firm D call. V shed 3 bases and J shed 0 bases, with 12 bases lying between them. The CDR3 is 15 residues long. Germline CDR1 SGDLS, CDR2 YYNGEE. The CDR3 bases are TGTGCCAGCAGCGCCCAGATATATTTGAACACTGAAGCTTTCTTT. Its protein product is CASSAQIYLNTEAFF.

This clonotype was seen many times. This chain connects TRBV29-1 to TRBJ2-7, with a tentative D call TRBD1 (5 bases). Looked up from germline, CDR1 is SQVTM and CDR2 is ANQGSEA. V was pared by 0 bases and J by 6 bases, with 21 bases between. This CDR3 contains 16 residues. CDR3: CSVEDQAGKSVREQYF. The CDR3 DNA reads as TGCAGCGTTGAAGATCAGGCAGGGAAGTCGGTTCGCGAGCAGTACTTC.

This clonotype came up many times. The CDR3: CASSVGAPDTNGYTF. CDR3 sequence (DNA): TGTGCCAGCAGCGTAGGAGCGCCGGATACTAATGGCTACACCTTC. This sequence joins TRBV9 and TRBJ1-2; D is undetermined. CDR1 SGDLS and CDR2 YYNGEE come from the germline V gene. V was pared by 0 bases and J by 6 bases, with 15 bases between. The CDR3 contains 15 residues.

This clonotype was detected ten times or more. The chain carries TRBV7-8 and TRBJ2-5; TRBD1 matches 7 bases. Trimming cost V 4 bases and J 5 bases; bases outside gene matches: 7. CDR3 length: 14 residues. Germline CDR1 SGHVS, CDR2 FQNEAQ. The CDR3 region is CASSSLTGLETQYF. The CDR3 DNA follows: TGTGCCAGCAGCTCCCTGACAGGGCTGGAGACCCAGTACTTC.

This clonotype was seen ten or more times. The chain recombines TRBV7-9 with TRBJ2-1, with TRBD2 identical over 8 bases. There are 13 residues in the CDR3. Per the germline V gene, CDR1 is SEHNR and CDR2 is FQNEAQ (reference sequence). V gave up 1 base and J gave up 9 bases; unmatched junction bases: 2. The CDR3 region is CASSLVSGGEQFF. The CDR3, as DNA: TGTGCCAGCAGCTTAGTAAGCGGGGGTGAGCAGTTCTTC.

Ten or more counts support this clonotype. The CDR3 DNA follows: TGTGCCAGCAGTATGGGGAAGAACACTGAAGCTTTCTTT. The encoded protein is CASSMGKNTEAFF. The rearrangement links TRBV6-2 or TRBV6-3 to TRBJ1-1, with no clear D. The CDR3 runs 13 residues. V lost 5 bases, J lost 1 base, and 8 bases lay in between. Germline CDR1 MNHEY, CDR2 SVGEGT.

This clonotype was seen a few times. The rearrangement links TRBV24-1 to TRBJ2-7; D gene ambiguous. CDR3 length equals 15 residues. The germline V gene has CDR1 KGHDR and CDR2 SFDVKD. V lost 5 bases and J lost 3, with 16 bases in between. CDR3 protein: CATSGKGPSLYEQYF. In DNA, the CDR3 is TGTGCCACCAGTGGGAAGGGTCCCTCTCTCTACGAGCAGTACTTC.

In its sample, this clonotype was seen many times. The CDR3 here is CASSSRGGEDGYTF. CDR3 sequence (DNA): TGTGCCAGCAGTAGCAGGGGAGGTGAAGATGGCTACACCTTC. The chain uses TRBV6-4 and TRBJ1-2; possible D gene TRBD1, 6 bases. This CDR3 contains 14 residues. Trimming removed 5 bases from V and 6 bases from J, with 16 bases in between. The germline V gene encodes CDR1 MRHNA and CDR2 SNTAGT.

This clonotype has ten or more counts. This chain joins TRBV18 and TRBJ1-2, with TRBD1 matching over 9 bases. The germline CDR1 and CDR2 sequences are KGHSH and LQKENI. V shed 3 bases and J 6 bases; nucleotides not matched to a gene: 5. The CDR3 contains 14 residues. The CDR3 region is CASSPGTGSDGYTF. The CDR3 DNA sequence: TGTGCCAGCTCACCCGGGACAGGGAGCGATGGCTACACCTTC.

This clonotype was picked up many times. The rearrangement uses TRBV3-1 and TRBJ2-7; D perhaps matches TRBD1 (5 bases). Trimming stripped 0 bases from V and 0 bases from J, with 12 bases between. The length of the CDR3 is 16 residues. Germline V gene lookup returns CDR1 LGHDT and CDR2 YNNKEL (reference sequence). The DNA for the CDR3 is TGTGCCAGCAGCCAAGAATCCGACAGTAGCTCCTACGAGCAGTACTTC. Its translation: CASSQESDSSSYEQYF.

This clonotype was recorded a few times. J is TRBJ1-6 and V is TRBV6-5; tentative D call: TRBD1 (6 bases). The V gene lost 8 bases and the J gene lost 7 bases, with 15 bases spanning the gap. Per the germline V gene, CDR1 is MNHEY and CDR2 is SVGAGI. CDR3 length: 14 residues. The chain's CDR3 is CASRVQGCNSPLHF. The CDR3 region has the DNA TGTGCCAGCCGGGTTCAGGGGTGCAATTCACCCCTCCACTTT.

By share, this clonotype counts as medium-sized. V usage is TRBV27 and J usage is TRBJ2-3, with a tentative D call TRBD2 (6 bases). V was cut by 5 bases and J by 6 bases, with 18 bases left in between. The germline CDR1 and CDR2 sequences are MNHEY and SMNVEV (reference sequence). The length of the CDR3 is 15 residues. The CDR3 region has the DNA TGTGCCAGCAGTCAGATGCCACCTCGGGGGGATACGCAGTATTTT. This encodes CASSQMPPRGDTQYF.

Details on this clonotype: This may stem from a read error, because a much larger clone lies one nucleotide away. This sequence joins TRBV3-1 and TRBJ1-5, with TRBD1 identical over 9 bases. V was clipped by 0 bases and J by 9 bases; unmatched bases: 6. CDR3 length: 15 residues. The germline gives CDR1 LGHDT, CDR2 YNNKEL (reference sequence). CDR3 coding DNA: TGTGCCAGCAGCCAAGATTGGGGGACAGGGCGGCCCCAGCATTTT. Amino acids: CASSQDWGTGRPQHF.

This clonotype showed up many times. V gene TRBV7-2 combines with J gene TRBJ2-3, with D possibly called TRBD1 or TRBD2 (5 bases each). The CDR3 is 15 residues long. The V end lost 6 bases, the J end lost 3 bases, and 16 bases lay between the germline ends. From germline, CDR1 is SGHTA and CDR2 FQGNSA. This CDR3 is CASRLGPTGTDTQYF. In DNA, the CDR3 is TGTGCCAGCAGGTTGGGACCTACCGGGACAGATACGCAGTATTTT.

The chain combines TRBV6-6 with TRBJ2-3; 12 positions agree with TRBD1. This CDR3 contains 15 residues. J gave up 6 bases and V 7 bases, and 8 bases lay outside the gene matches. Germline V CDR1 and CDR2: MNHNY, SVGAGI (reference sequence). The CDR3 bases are TGTGCCAGCAAGGGGACAGGGGGCTTCGTTGATACGCAGTATTTT. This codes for CASKGTGGFVDTQYF.

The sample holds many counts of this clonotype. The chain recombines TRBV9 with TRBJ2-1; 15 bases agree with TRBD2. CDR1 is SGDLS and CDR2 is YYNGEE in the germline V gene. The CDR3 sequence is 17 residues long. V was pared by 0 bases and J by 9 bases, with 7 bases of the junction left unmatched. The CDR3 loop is CASSVEPGLAGGGEQFF. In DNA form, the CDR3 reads TGTGCCAGCAGCGTAGAACCGGGACTAGCGGGGGGCGGTGAGCAGTTCTTC. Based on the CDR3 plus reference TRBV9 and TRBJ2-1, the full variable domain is DSGVTQTPKHLITATGQRVTLRCSPRSGDLSVYWYQQSLDQGLQFLIQYYNGEERAKGNILERFSAQQFPDLHSELNLSSLELGDSALYFCASSVEPGLAGGGEQFFGPGTRLTVL.

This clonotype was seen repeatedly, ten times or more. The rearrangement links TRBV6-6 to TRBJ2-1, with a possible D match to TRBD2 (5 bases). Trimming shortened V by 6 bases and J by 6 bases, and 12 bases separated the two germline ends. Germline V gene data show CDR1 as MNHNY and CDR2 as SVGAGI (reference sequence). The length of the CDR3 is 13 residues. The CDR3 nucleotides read TGTGCCAGCAGCCCCGGGGTAGGCAATGAGCAGTTCTTC. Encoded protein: CASSPGVGNEQFF.

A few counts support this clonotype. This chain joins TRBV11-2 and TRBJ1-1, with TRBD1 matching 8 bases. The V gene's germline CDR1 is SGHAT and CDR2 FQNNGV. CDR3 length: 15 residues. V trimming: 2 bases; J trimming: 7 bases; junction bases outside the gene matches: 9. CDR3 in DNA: TGTGCCAGCAGCTTATCCCGGACAGGGAGCCTTGAAGCTTTCTTT. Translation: CASSLSRTGSLEAFF.